Listed here are 11 T cell receptor beta chains from one sample, sequenced in a study of blood T cell repertoires in COVID-19. The repertoire was sequenced with immunoSEQ multiplex PCR; TCRdb's copy has only in-frame clones and lacks some. The table shows approximately 140,000 clones, with 86% occurring only once. Sequencing was done on a sample of peripheral blood. The receptor set was obtained from a man between 65 and 85 years old with acute or convalescent COVID-19.

Ten or more counts support this clone. The rearrangement joins TRBV7-2 to TRBJ1-5; D is ambiguous. Germline values: CDR1 SGHTA, CDR2 FQGNSA. CDR3 length: 13 amino acids. Trimming took 4 bases from V and 3 from J, leaving 7 bases between them. Here the CDR3 reads CASSYGFNQPQHF. CDR3 DNA sequence: TGTGCCAGCAGCTACGGGTTCAATCAGCCCCAGCATTTT.

The CDR3 region is CASSFREGGEQYF. CDR3 in DNA: TGTGCCAGCAGCTTTAGGGAGGGCGGCGAGCAGTACTTC. The chain uses TRBV7-8 and TRBJ2-7, with 7 bases lining up with TRBD2. The V segment lost 3 bases and the J segment 6 bases; nucleotides outside the gene matches: 5. Germline loops: CDR1 SGHVS, CDR2 FQNEAQ. The CDR3 spans 13 residues.

The V and J genes are TRBV4-3 and TRBJ1-1; tentative D call: TRBD1 (5 bases). This CDR3 contains 14 residues. Germline-derived CDR1 and CDR2 are LGHNA and YSLEER. V was pared by 0 bases and J by 7 bases, with 12 bases between. CDR3 sequence reads: CASSQEQGMGEAFF. As DNA, the CDR3 is TGCGCCAGCAGCCAAGAGCAGGGTATGGGTGAAGCTTTCTTT.

J is TRBJ2-1 and V is TRBV28; D is unclear. The germline V gene encodes CDR1 MDHEN and CDR2 SYDVKM. V dropped 2 bases and J dropped 9 bases, with 8 bases sitting between them. This CDR3 region has 12 residues. As DNA, the CDR3 is TGTGCCAGCAGTTTACCGGTTCGTGAGCAGTTCTTC. Translating it yields CASSLPVREQFF.

This clone has only one observation. V gene TRBV11-2 combines with J gene TRBJ2-3; TRBD1 might be the D (6 bases). The CDR3 extends over 17 amino acids. CDR1 is SGHAT, CDR2 FQNNGV, per germline. Trimming removed 4 bases from V and 4 bases from J, with 21 bases in between. The CDR3 loop is CASSSQPRIEGADTQYF. CDR3 in DNA: TGTGCCAGCAGCTCCCAACCCCGGATAGAGGGGGCAGATACGCAGTATTTT.

The chain couples TRBV4-3 to TRBJ2-1; TRBD2 matches 7 bases. Germline CDR1 LGHNA, CDR2 YSLEER. J was trimmed by 3 bases and V by 0 bases; bases with no gene match: 11. The CDR3 spans 18 residues. CDR3 residues: CASSQDLRVGGDYNEQFF. For the CDR3, the DNA is TGCGCCAGCAGCCAAGATCTTAGGGTGGGGGGGGACTACAATGAGCAGTTCTTC.

The genes are TRBV7-9 and TRBJ2-7, with a tentative D call TRBD1 (6 bases). This CDR3 spans 15 amino acids. Germline lookup yields CDR1 SEHNR and CDR2 FQNEAQ (reference sequence). V was cut by 0 bases and J by 0 bases, with 9 bases left in between. The chain's CDR3 is CASSLAGTSSYEQYF. The CDR3 DNA reads as TGTGCCAGCAGCTTAGCCGGGACAAGCTCCTACGAGCAGTACTTC.

The chain carries TRBV20-1 and TRBJ1-1, with TRBD1 matching over 11 bases. Germline loops: CDR1 DFQATT, CDR2 SNEGSKA (reference sequence). This CDR3 has 14 amino acids. V lost 3 bases to trimming and J lost 5 bases; unmatched junction nucleotides: 5. The CDR3 region is CSASRTGGGTEAFF. CDR3 sequence (DNA): TGCAGTGCTAGTAGGACAGGGGGCGGGACTGAAGCTTTCTTT.

This clone was observed once. The rearrangement joins TRBV7-2 to TRBJ2-5; 7 bases agree with TRBD2. Unmatched junction bases numbered 8, after V lost 8 bases and J lost 2 bases. The CDR3 is made up of 14 amino acids. Germline V gene sequence: CDR1 SGHTA, CDR2 FQGNSA. CDR3 in DNA: TGTGCCAGCTCAAGTTACGGGGGGCAAGAGACCCAGTACTTC. Translated, it gives CASSSYGGQETQYF.

The chain recombines TRBV28 with TRBJ2-7; 8 bases agree with TRBD1. Losses at the gene ends were 7 bases for V and 4 bases for J; bases not matched to a gene: 6. The germline V gene encodes CDR1 MDHEN and CDR2 SYDVKM. The CDR3 length is 13 residues. Here the CDR3 reads CASTLDRVYEQYF. The CDR3 region has the DNA TGTGCCAGCACCCTGGACAGGGTATACGAGCAGTACTTC.

This chain links TRBV5-5 with TRBJ1-6; D unresolved. There are 17 residues in the CDR3. Trimming pared 4 bases from V and 0 bases from J, leaving 14 bases between. CDR1 is SGHKS and CDR2 is YYEKEE in the germline V gene (reference sequence). CDR3 sequence reads: CASSPIQSSSYNSPLHF. The CDR3 region has the DNA TGTGCCAGCAGCCCCATTCAATCGAGCTCCTATAATTCACCCCTCCACTTT.